This T cell receptor beta chain came from a study of cytomegalovirus exposure and HLA in healthy donors. Germline CDR1 and CDR2: MNHNS and SASEGT. The CDR3 has 14 residues. The germline V and J ends were trimmed by 4 bases and 1 base, with 10 bases remaining between them. The study, taken as a whole, reports: A missense variant in DCLRE1C was later tied to TCR beta V- and J-gene trimming. Sequencing had likely introduced a cluster of highly shared sequence variants as an artifact. TCR beta V segments were, for the most part, productive about 87% or about 30% of the time in an earlier analysis.

The PCR ran on 60 Vbeta and 13 Jbeta primers. The method was immunoSEQ multiplex PCR; TCRdb's version includes in-frame clones alone and lacks a portion of them. The sample includes about 100,000 clones, more than 60% of them seen just once. Details on this clone: The antigen is unknown.

The TCR sequence derives from a young woman in good health and CMV-seropositive. Sequencing input: PBMCs. The chain recombines TRBV6-1 with TRBJ1-1, with D unclear. The chain's CDR3 is CASSVSVGNTEAFF. DNA of the CDR3: TGTGCCAGCAGTGTGAGCGTAGGGAACACTGAAGCTTTCTTT.